These 17 T cell receptor beta chains originate from one sample sequenced in a study of blood T cell repertoires in COVID-19. The repertoire was sequenced with immunoSEQ multiplex PCR; TCRdb's copy has only in-frame clones and lacks some. The table records about 270,000 clones, about 86% of them present only once. Sequenced sample: peripheral blood. These receptors were taken from a woman in her thirties with COVID-19, enrolled during active disease.

The chain combines TRBV27 with TRBJ2-7; D is unresolved. The CDR3 length is 13 residues. CDR1 and CDR2 from the germline V gene are MNHEY and SMNVEV (reference sequence). Trimming removed 2 bases at V and 5 bases at J, with 10 bases between. CDR3 region: CASSLLGLDEQYF. CDR3 bases: TGTGCCAGCAGTTTACTAGGATTGGACGAGCAGTACTTC.

The gene calls are TRBV6-4 and TRBJ2-1; 13 positions agree with TRBD2. V was clipped by 4 bases and J by 3 bases; unmatched bases: 0. The CDR3 is 15 residues long. Germline-derived CDR1 and CDR2 are MRHNA and SNTAGT. CDR3 in amino acids: CASSGTSGGYNEQFF. The CDR3 DNA reads as TGTGCCAGCAGTGGGACTAGCGGGGGCTACAATGAGCAGTTCTTC.

The V gene is TRBV9, the J gene TRBJ2-7, with D perhaps matching TRBD1 (5 bases). Germline CDR1 is SGDLS and CDR2 is YYNGEE. The CDR3 has 13 amino acids. The V gene lost 3 bases and the J gene lost 4 bases, with 11 bases spanning the gap. CDR3 DNA sequence: TGTGCCAGCAGCGAGGGGATTGGGTACGAGCAGTACTTC. It codes for CASSEGIGYEQYF. The full variable domain, completed using reference TRBV9 and TRBJ2-7, is DSGVTQTPKHLITATGQRVTLRCSPRSGDLSVYWYQQSLDQGLQFLIQYYNGEERAKGNILERFSAQQFPDLHSELNLSSLELGDSALYFCASSEGIGYEQYFGPGTRLTVT.

CDR3 coding DNA: TGTGCCAGCGGGGCGATGGATCAGCCCCAGCATTTT. Residues: CASGAMDQPQHF. This chain uses TRBV3-1 (or the pseudogene TRBV3-2) with TRBJ1-5; D possibly corresponds to TRBD1 (5 bases). V was clipped by 8 bases and J by 5 bases, with 10 bases between them. The length of the CDR3 is 12 residues. The germline gives CDR1 LGHDT, CDR2 YNNKEL (reference sequence).

CDR3 sequence: CASSPLDSFYGYTF. Written as DNA, the CDR3 is TGTGCCAGCAGCCCACTGGACAGCTTCTATGGCTACACCTTC. The rearrangement links TRBV5-6 to TRBJ1-2; possibly TRBD1 for D (6 bases). The CDR3 is 14 residues long. Trimming left V 4 bases short and J 4 bases short, with 14 bases between. Germline V gene sequence: CDR1 SGHDT, CDR2 YYEEEE.

V gene TRBV28 combines with J gene TRBJ1-3, with a tentative D call TRBD1 (6 bases). Germline CDR1 and CDR2: MDHEN and SYDVKM. The CDR3 sequence is 16 residues long. Trimming removed 2 bases from V and 3 bases from J, with 14 bases in between. The CDR3, as DNA: TGTGCCAGCAGTTTACCCGGGGGGGGCTATGGAAACACCATATATTTT. This translates into CASSLPGGGYGNTIYF. Looking up the rest from reference TRBV28 and TRBJ1-3 gives the full variable domain: DVKVTQSSRYLVKRTGEKVFLECVQDMDHENMFWYRQDPGLGLRLIYFSYDVKMKEKGDIPEGYSVSREKKERFSLILESASTNQTSMYLCASSLPGGGYGNTIYFGEGSWLTVV.

The V call is TRBV29-1, the J call TRBJ1-2; perhaps TRBD1 as D (6 bases). With 7 bases removed from V and 8 bases from J, the gap between germline ends came to 20 bases. CDR3 length equals 13 residues. Germline V lookup: CDR1 SQVTM, CDR2 ANQGSEA. This CDR3 reads CSAVGQGQWGYTF. For the CDR3, the DNA is TGCAGCGCCGTAGGCCAGGGGCAGTGGGGCTACACCTTC.

This clone was observed a single time. In the same sample, other DNA sequences code for this CDR3. The rearrangement uses TRBV18 and TRBJ1-5, with TRBD1 identical over 9 bases. This CDR3 has 14 amino acids. Germline assignment: CDR1 KGHSH and CDR2 LQKENI. With 3 bases clipped from V and 6 bases from J, the junction kept 3 bases outside the gene matches. CDR3 loop: CASSPDRGGQPQHF. CDR3 in DNA: TGTGCCAGCTCACCCGACAGGGGGGGTCAGCCCCAGCATTTT.

This clone appeared once. This chain connects TRBV15 to TRBJ2-2, with a weak D call TRBD2 (5 bases). V lost 0 bases and J 6 bases, leaving 11 bases between the germline ends. CDR3 length: 15 residues. Germline CDR1 is LNHNV and CDR2 is YYDKDF (reference sequence). Here the CDR3 DNA reads TGTGCCACCAGCAGAGAGATAGCGTCGTCCGGGGAGCTGTTTTTT. This codes for CATSREIASSGELFF.

CDR3: CATSEGTSGTDTQYF. The CDR3 DNA reads as TGTGCCACCAGTGAGGGGACTAGCGGCACAGATACGCAGTATTTT. J is TRBJ2-3 and V is TRBV24-1; 10 bases agree with TRBD2. In germline, CDR1 is KGHDR, CDR2 SFDVKD. This CDR3 spans 15 amino acids. V shed 4 bases, J shed 1 base, and the junction held 1 base outside the gene matches.

This chain connects TRBV25-1 to TRBJ1-1; D might be TRBD1 (6 bases). Trimming stripped 8 bases from V and 2 bases from J, with 24 bases between. The germline gives CDR1 MGHDK, CDR2 SYGVNS. The CDR3 runs to 17 residues. The DNA for the CDR3 is TGTGCCAGCCCCCCGATCCGGGACAATGAGGGAAACACTGAAGCTTTCTTT. Its protein product is CASPPIRDNEGNTEAFF.

The CDR3 bases are TGTGCCAGCAGCCTCGTCTCCTACGAGCAGTACTTC. It encodes CASSLVSYEQYF. J is TRBJ2-7 and V is TRBV4-2; D remains ambiguous. Trimming cost V 4 bases and J 0 bases, with 4 bases left between them. This CDR3 region has 12 residues. CDR1 is LGHNA, CDR2 YNFKEQ, per germline.

The genes are TRBV2 and TRBJ2-5, with TRBD1 as a possible D gene (5 bases). Trimming left V 7 bases short and J 5 bases short, with 17 bases between. CDR1 and CDR2 (germline): SNHLY, FYNNEI. The CDR3 spans 14 residues. CDR3: CASTIQGSGETQYF. CDR3 DNA: TGTGCCAGCACCATTCAGGGTAGTGGGGAGACCCAGTACTTC.

As regards this clone: A junction boundary mismatches the germline segment, possibly from a read error. The chain couples TRBV12-3 or TRBV12-4 to TRBJ1-1; possible D gene TRBD1, 6 bases. CDR3 length: 13 amino acids. The CDR3 reads CASSFGATPTGQF. CDR3 bases: TGTGCCAGCAGTTTCGGGGCGACGCCAACAGGGCAGTTT.

The rearrangement joins TRBV5-1 to TRBJ2-1; D remains unclear. This CDR3 spans 14 amino acids. V was cut by 6 bases and J by 2 bases, with 12 bases left in between. Germline V gene data show CDR1 as SGHRS and CDR2 as YFSETQ. In nucleotides, the CDR3 is TGCGCCAGCACGGCGGAGATAACCTACAATGAGCAGTTCTTC. Protein sequence: CASTAEITYNEQFF.

The count of this clone is one. The V call is TRBV5-1, the J call TRBJ2-2, with TRBD2 matching 15 bases. V shed 7 bases, J shed 6 bases, and the junction held 7 bases outside the gene matches. CDR1 is SGHRS, CDR2 YFSETQ, per germline. The CDR3 is 16 amino acids. The CDR3 coding sequence is TGCGCCAGCCGCCCGGGACTAGCGGGGGGTTCCGGGGAGCTGTTTTTT. Translating gives CASRPGLAGGSGELFF.

The sample holds a few counts of this clone. The J gene is TRBJ2-3, the V gene TRBV7-9, with D possibly matching TRBD1 (5 bases). Germline CDR1 SEHNR, CDR2 FQNEAQ (reference sequence). V was shortened by 3 bases and J by 5 bases, with 9 bases between the two germline ends. The CDR3 is made up of 13 amino acids. DNA for the CDR3: TGTGCCAGCAGCTTTAACAGGTTAGATACGCAGTATTTT. This sequence encodes CASSFNRLDTQYF.